This T cell receptor (beta chain) emerged from a study of T cell repertoires in cytomegalovirus infection. This CDR3 contains 13 residues. The V end lost 8 bases, the J end lost 5 bases, and 15 bases lay between the germline ends. TCRdb re-called the reads with MiXCR, one entry per CDR3 protein. The data hold roughly 920,000 distinct CDR3 sequences, with 31% observed a single time. This clonotype was counted only a few times. Its antigen is currently unknown. The sequence was obtained from a human donor in good health (CMV status not recorded). Some clones in this sample may be carry-over from other donors' samples. The J gene is TRBJ2-5, the V gene TRBV12-3 or TRBV12-4; D gene ambiguous. The material sequenced was cultured CD8+ T cells from PBMCs, taken from culture after CMV antigen stimulation. The CDR3 DNA sequence: TGTGCCAGCTGTCAGTTGGGGTGGGAGACCCAGTACTTC. Protein sequence: CASCQLGWETQYF.